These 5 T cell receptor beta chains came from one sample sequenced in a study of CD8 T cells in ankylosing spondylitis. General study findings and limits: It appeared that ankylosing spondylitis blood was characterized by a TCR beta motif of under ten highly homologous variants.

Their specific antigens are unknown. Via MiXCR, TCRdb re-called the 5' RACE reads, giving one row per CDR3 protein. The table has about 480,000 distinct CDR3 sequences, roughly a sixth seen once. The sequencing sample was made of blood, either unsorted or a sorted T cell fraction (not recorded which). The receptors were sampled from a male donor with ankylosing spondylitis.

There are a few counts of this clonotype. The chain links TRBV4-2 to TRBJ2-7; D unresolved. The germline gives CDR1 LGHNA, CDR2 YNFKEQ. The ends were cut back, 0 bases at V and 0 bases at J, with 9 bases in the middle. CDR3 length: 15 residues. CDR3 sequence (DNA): TGTGCCAGCAGCCAAGATGTGGCTTCCTCCTACGAGCAGTACTTC. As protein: CASSQDVASSYEQYF.

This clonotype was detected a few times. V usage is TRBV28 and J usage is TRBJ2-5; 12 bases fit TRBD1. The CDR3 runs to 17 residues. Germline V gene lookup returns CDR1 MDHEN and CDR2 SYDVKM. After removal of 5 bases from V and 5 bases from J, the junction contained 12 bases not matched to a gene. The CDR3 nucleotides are TGTGCCAGCAGTCCCGGGACAGGGGGCCGATTCGGCGAGACCCAGTACTTC. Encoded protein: CASSPGTGGRFGETQYF.

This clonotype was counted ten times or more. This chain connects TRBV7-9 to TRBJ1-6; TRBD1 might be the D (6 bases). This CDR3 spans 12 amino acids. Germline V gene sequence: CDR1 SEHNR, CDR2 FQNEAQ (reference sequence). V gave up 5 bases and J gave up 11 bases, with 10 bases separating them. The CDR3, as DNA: TGTGCCAGCAGCCTTGGACAGACACCCCTCCACTTT. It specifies CASSLGQTPLHF.

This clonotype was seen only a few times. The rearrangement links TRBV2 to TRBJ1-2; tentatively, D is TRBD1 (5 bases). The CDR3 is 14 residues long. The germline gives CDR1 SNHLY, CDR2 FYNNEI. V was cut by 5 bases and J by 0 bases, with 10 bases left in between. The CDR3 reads CASSTGTPNYGYTF. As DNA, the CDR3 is TGTGCCAGCAGTACCGGGACCCCTAACTATGGCTACACCTTC.

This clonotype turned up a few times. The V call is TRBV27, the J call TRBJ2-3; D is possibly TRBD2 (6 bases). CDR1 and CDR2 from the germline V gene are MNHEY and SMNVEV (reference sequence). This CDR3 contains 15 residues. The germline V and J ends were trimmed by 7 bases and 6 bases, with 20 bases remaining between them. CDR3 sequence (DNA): TGTGCCAGCACCCTGGAAGGCGGCCGGGGGGATACGCAGTATTTT. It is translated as CASTLEGGRGDTQYF.